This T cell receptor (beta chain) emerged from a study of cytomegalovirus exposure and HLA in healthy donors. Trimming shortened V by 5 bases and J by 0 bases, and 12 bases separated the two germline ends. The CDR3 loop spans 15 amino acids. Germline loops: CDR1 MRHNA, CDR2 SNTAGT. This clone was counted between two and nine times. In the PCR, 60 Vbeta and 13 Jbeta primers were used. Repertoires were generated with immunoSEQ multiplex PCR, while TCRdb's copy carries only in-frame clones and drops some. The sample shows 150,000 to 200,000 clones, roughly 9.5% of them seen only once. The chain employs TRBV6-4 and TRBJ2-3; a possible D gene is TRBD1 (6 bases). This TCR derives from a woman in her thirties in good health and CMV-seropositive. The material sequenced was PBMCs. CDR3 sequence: CASSPTGYSTDTQYF. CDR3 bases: TGTGCCAGCAGTCCAACAGGGTATAGCACAGATACGCAGTATTTT.